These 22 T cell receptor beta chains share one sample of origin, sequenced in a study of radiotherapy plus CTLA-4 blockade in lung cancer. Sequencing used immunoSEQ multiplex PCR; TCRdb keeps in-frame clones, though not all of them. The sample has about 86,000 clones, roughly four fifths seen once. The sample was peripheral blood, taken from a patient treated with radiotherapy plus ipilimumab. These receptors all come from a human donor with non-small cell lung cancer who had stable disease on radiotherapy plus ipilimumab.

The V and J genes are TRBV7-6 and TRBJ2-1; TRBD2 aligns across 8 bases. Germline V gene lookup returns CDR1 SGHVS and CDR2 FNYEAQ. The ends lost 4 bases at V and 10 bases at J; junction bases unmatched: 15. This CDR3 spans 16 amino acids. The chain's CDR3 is CASSSERTHGRVEQFF. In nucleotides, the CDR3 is TGTGCCAGCAGCTCAGAGAGGACTCACGGGAGGGTAGAGCAGTTCTTC.

Here the CDR3 reads CASSIEWTEGNYGYTF. The CDR3 bases are TGTGCCAGTAGTATAGAGTGGACAGAGGGGAACTATGGCTACACCTTC. The chain joins TRBV19 to TRBJ1-2, with a weak D call TRBD1 (6 bases). This CDR3 is built from 16 residues. Trimming shortened V by 0 bases and J by 2 bases, and 13 bases separated the two germline ends. The V gene's germline CDR1 is LNHDA and CDR2 SQIVND (reference sequence).

The CDR3 DNA follows: TGTGCCAGCAGACATCTAGACCCTCCCCAGTACTTC. As protein: CASRHLDPPQYF. The chain links TRBV28 to TRBJ2-7; the D is unclear. The CDR3 contains 12 residues. Germline assignment: CDR1 MDHEN and CDR2 SYDVKM. V was cut by 6 bases and J by 10 bases, with 16 bases left in between.

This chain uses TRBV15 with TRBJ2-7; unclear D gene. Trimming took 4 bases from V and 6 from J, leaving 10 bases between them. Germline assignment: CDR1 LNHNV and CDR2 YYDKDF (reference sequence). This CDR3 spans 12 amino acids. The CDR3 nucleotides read TGTGCCACCAGCATGGTCGAATCCGAGCAGTACTTC. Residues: CATSMVESEQYF.

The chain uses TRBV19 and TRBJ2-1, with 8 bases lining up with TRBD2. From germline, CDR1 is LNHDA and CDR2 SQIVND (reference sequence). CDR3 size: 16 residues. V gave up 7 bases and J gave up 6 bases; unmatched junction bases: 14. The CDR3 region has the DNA TGTGCCAGTACCCTCCCCATGGCGGGAGGCCGCAATGAGCAGTTCTTC. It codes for CASTLPMAGGRNEQFF.

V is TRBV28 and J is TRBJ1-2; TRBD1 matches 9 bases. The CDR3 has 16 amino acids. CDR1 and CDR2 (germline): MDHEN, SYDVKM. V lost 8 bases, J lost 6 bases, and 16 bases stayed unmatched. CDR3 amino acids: CASRTHGGQGTDGYTF. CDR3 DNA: TGTGCCAGCCGTACCCACGGAGGACAGGGGACGGATGGCTACACCTTC.

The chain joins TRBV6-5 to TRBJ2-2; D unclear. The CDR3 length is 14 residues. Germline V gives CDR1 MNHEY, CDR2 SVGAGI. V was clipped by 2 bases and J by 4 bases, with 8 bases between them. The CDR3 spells CASSYHPPTGELFF. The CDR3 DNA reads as TGTGCCAGCAGTTACCACCCCCCCACCGGGGAGCTGTTTTTT.

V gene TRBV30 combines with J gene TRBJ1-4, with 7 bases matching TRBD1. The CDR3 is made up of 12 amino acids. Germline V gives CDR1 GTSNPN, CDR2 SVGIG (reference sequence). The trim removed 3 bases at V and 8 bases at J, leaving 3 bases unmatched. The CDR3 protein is CAWSPRGEKLFF. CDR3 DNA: TGTGCCTGGAGCCCCAGGGGGGAAAAACTGTTTTTT.

The CDR3 loop reads CASSLEGTGDSPLHF. The CDR3 nucleotides read TGTGCCAGCAGCTTAGAAGGGACCGGTGATTCACCCCTCCACTTT. The chain has TRBV7-6 and TRBJ1-6, with a tentative D call TRBD1 (5 bases). Germline-derived CDR1 and CDR2 are SGHVS and FNYEAQ. This CDR3 has 15 residues. V lost 1 base and J lost 8, with 12 bases in between.

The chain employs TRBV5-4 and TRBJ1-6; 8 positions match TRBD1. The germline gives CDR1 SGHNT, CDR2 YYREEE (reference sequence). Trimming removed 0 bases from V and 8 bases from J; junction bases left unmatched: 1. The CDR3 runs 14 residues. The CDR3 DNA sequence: TGTGCCAGCAGCTTGGCAGGGGGCGATTCACCCCTCCACTTT. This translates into CASSLAGGDSPLHF.

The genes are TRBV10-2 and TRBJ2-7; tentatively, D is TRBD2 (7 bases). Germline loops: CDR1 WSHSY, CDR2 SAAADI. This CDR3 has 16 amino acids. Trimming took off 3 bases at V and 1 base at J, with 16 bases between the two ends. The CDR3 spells CASSDVGGQRSYEQYF. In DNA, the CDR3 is TGCGCCAGCAGTGATGTGGGGGGGCAGAGGTCCTACGAGCAGTACTTC.

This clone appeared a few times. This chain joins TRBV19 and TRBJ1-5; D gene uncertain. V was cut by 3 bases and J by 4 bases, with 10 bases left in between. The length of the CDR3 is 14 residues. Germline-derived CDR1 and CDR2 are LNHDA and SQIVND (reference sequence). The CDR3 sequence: CASSISTVNQPQHF. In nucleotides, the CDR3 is TGTGCCAGTAGTATTAGTACGGTGAATCAGCCCCAGCATTTT.

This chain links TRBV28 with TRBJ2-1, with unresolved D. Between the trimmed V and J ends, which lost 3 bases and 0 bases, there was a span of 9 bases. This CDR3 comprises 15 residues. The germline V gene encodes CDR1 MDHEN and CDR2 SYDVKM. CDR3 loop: CASSFYRSSYNEQFF. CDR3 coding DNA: TGTGCCAGCAGTTTCTACCGGAGCTCCTACAATGAGCAGTTCTTC. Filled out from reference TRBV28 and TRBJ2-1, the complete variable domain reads DVKVTQSSRYLVKRTGEKVFLECVQDMDHENMFWYRQDPGLGLRLIYFSYDVKMKEKGDIPEGYSVSREKKERFSLILESASTNQTSMYLCASSFYRSSYNEQFFGPGTRLTVL.

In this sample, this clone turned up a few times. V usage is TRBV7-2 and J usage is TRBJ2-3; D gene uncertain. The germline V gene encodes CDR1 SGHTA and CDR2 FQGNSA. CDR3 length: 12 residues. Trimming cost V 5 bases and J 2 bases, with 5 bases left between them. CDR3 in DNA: TGTGCCAGCAGCCCTTACACAGATACGCAGTATTTT. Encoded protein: CASSPYTDTQYF.

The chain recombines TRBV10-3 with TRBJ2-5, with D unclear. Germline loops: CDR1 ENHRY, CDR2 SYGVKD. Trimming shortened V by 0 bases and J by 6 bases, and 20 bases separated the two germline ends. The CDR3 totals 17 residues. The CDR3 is CAISESIAAAELKTQYF. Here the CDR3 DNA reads TGTGCCATCAGTGAGTCGATTGCAGCCGCCGAGTTGAAGACCCAGTACTTC.

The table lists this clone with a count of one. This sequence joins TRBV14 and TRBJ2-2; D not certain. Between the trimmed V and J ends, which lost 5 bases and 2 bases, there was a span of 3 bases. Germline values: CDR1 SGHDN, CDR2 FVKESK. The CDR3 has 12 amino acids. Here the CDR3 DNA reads TGTGCCAGCAGCTCCAACACCGGGGAGCTGTTTTTT. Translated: CASSSNTGELFF.

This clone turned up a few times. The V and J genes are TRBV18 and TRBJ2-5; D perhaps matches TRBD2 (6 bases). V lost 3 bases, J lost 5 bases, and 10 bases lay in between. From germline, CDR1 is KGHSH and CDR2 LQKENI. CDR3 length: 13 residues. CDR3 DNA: TGTGCCAGCTCACCCCCCCGGGGGGAGACCCAGTACTTC. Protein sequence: CASSPPRGETQYF.

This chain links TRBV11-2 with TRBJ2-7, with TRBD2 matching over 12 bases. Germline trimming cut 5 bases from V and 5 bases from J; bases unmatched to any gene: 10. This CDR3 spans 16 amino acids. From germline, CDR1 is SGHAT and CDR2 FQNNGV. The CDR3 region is CASSQRLAGAGNEQYF. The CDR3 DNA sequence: TGTGCCAGCAGCCAACGACTAGCGGGAGCGGGCAACGAGCAGTACTTC.

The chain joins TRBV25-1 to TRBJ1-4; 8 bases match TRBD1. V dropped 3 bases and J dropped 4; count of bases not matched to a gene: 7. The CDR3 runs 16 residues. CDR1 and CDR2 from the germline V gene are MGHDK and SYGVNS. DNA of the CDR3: TGTGCCAGCAGTGATGGCAGGGGGCAAAGTAATGAAAAACTGTTTTTT. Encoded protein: CASSDGRGQSNEKLFF.

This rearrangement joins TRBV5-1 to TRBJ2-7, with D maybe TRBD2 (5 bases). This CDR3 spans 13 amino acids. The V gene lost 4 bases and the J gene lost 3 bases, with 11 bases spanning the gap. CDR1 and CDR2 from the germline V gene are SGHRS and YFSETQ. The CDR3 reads CASSPTGGYEQYF. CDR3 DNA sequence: TGCGCCAGCAGCCCGACCGGAGGCTACGAGCAGTACTTC.

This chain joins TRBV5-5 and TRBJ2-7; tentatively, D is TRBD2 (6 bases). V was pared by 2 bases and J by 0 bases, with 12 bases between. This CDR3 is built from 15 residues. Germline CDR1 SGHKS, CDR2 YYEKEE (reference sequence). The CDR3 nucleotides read TGTGCCAGCAGCTTACTCGCGGGACCCTCCTACGAGCAGTACTTC. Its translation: CASSLLAGPSYEQYF. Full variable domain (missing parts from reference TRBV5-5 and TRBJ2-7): DAGVTQSPTHLIKTRGQQVTLRCSPISGHKSVSWYQQVLGQGPQFIFQYYEKEERGRGNFPDRFSARQFPNYSSELNVNALLLGDSALYLCASSLLAGPSYEQYFGPGTRLTVT.

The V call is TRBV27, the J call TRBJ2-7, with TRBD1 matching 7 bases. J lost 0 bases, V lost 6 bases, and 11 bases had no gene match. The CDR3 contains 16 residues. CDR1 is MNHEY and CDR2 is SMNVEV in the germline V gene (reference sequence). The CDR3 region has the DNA TGTGCCAGCAGCTTCCTTGGGACAGCGAGCTCCTACGAGCAGTACTTC. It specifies CASSFLGTASSYEQYF.